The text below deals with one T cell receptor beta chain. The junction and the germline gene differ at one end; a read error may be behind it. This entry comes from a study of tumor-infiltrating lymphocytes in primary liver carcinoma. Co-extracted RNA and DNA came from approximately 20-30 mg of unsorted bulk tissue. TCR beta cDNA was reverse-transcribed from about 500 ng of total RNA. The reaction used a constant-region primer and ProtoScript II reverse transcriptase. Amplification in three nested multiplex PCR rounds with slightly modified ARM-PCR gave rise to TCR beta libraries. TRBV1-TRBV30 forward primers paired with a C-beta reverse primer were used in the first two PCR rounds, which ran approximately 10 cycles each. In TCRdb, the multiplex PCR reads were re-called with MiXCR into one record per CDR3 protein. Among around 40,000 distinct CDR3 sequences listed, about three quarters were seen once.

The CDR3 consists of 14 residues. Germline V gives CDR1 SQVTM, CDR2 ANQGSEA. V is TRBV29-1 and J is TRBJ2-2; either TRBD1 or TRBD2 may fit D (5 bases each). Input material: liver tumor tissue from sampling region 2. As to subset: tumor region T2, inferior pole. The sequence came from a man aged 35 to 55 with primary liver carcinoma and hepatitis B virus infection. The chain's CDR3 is CGVLGQGPTGDLFF. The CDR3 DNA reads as TGCGGCGTCCTCGGTCAGGGACCCACCGGGGACCTGTTTTTT.